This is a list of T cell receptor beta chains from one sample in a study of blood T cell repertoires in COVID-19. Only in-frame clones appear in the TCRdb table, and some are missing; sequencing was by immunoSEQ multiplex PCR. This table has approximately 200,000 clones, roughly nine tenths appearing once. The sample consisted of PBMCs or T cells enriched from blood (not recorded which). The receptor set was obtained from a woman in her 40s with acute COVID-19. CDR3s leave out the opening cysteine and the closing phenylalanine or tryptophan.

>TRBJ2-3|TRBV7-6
ASSLEDLAGTDTQY
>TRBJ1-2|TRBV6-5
ATTASGTYGYT
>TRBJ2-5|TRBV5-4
ASSLDRGQQETQY
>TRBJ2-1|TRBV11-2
ASSSTSGAPLEQF
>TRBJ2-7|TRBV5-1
ASSPELGWSYEQY
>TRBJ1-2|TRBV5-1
ASGLTDGAHGYT
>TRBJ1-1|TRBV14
ASSGANTEAF
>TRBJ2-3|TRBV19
ASSTRGSTDTQY
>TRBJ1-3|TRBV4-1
ASSDRAGNTIY
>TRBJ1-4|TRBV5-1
ASSLVGRGSHEKLF
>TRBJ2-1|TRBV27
ASSALAYSYNEQF
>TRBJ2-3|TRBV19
ASSIGDTSPTGDTQY
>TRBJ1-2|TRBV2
ASSAGQGWRRAKGYT
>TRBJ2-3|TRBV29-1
SVQDRFSSTDTQY
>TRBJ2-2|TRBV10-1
ASSEGDLRDGELF
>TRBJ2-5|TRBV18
ASSPDRAQETQY
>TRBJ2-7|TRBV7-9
ASSPPLAGVYEQY
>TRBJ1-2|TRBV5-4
ASSISTGGVYGYT